The rows below give T cell receptor beta chains drawn from one sample of a study of cytomegalovirus exposure and HLA in healthy donors. Data came from immunoSEQ multiplex PCR; TCRdb stores just in-frame clones and leaves some out. The data show 90,000 or so clones, less than 80% seen once. The sample comprised PBMCs. The source is a woman between 35 and 50 years old in good health and CMV-seronegative. Both conserved end residues are part of each CDR3. A D gene is named only where the DNA matches it firmly.

V	J	D	CDR3
TRBV27	TRBJ2-2	-	CASSASWSGELFF
TRBV10-3	TRBJ2-5	-	CAISESNIGETQYF
TRBV4-2	TRBJ2-7	TRBD2	CASSHDPQGGSASEQYF
TRBV7-2	TRBJ1-5	-	CASSLSGGSNQPQHF
TRBV5-1	TRBJ2-3	-	CASSLHKAGTDTQYF
TRBV7-2	TRBJ1-1	-	CASSSTGSGTEAFF
TRBV6-1	TRBJ2-3	TRBD2	CASSATSGGTDTQYF
TRBV5-4	TRBJ2-1	-	CASSPTRYNEQFF
TRBV27	TRBJ2-7	-	CASISAGYEQYF
TRBV9	TRBJ2-1	-	CASSVTGEGSEQFF
TRBV10-1	TRBJ2-1	-	CASSDGGANEQFF
TRBV27	TRBJ2-7	TRBD2	CASRTSGVYEQYF
TRBV28	TRBJ1-2	-	CASYRSNYGYTF
TRBV28	TRBJ2-2	TRBD1	CASSLYRGNWGTGELFF
TRBV30	TRBJ2-4	TRBD1	CAWSVRETGDQTIQYF
TRBV11-2	TRBJ2-7	-	CASSWFKDNTYEQYF
TRBV4-1	TRBJ1-5	TRBD1	CASSPRQGLNNQPQHF
TRBV18	TRBJ1-5	-	CASSPSIQGRNQPQHF
TRBV10-3	TRBJ1-2	TRBD1	CAISPPGQVYEGYTF
TRBV30	TRBJ1-5	TRBD1	CAWSRQGNQPQHF
TRBV6-5	TRBJ1-4	-	CASSYSGFGGNEKLFF
TRBV5-1	TRBJ2-3	TRBD1	CASSLRGLRTDTQYF
TRBV7-2	TRBJ2-6	TRBD1	CASSLDGQGAAGANVLTF